This TCR beta chain came from a study of naive and memory T cell subsets. Findings and caveats of the study: From naive to CM, EM and EMRA, diversity decreased and Gini increased. In naive cells, over 85% of TCR sequences were seen only once. Possibly reflecting memory cells re-expressing CD45RA, a few larger clonotypes occurred in naive repertoires, especially CD8.

From the second PCR step, alpha and beta chains were amplified apart. This CDR3 has 14 residues. From germline, CDR1 is SEHNR and CDR2 FQNEAQ (reference sequence). The germline V and J ends were trimmed by 5 bases and 0 bases, with 7 bases remaining between them. With regard to this clonotype: No antigen is known for it.

Both TRBC1 and TRBC2 were covered by a beta constant-region primer of two equimolar oligonucleotides. The ligated cDNA underwent four PCR rounds using SP2 and nested alpha and beta constant-region primers. MiXCR, run by TCRdb on the UMI-ligation and nested PCR reads, gives a single entry per CDR3 protein. The table lists over 100,000 distinct CDR3 sequences, approximately 15% of them singletons. This TCR derives from a human donor in good health. Sequences were obtained from naive CD8+ T cells from blood. The V call is TRBV7-9, the J call TRBJ1-4, with D perhaps TRBD1 (5 bases). The CDR3 sequence is CASSAGPTNEKLFF. The CDR3 region has the DNA TGTGCCAGCAGCGCGGGACCAACTAATGAAAAACTGTTTTTT. The variable domain in full, completed from reference TRBV7-9 and TRBJ1-4, reads DTGVSQNPRHKITKRGQNVTFRCDPISEHNRLYWYRQTLGQGPEFLTYFQNEAQLEKSRLLSDRFSAERPKGSFSTLEIQRTEQGDSAMYLCASSAGPTNEKLFFGSGTQLSVL.